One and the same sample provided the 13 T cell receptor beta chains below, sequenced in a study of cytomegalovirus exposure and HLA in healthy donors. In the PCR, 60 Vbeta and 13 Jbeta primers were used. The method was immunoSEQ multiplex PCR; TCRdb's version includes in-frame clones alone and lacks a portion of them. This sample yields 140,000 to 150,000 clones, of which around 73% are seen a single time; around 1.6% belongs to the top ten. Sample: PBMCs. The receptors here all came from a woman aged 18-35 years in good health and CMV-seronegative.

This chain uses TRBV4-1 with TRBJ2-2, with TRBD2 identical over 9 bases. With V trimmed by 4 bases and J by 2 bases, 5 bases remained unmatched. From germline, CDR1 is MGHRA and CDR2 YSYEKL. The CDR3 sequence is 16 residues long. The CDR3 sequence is CASSPGLAPNTGELFF. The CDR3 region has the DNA TGCGCCAGCAGCCCCGGACTAGCGCCAAACACCGGGGAGCTGTTTTTT.

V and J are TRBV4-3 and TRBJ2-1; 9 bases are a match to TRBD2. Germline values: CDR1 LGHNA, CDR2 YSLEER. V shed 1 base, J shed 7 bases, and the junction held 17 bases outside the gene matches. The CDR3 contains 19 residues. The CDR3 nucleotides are TGCGCCAGCAGCCAAGTGGCTAGCGGGAACATCGGGGGGAAAAATGAGCAGTTCTTC. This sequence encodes CASSQVASGNIGGKNEQFF.

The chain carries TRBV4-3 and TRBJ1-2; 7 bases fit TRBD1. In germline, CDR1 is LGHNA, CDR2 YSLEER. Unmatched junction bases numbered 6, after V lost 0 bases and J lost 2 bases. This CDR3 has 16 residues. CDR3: CASSQERGTANYGYTF. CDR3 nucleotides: TGCGCCAGCAGCCAAGAAAGAGGGACAGCCAACTATGGCTACACCTTC.

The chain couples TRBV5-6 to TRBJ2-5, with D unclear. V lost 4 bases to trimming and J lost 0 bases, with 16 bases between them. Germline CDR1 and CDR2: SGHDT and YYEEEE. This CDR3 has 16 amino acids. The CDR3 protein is CASSGSLRGNQETQYF. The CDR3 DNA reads TGTGCCAGCAGCGGAAGCCTTAGAGGTAACCAAGAGACCCAGTACTTC. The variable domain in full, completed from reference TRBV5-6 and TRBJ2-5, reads DAGVTQSPTHLIKTRGQQVTLRCSPKSGHDTVSWYQQALGQGPQFIFQYYEEEERQRGNFPDRFSGHQFPNYSSELNVNALLLGDSALYLCASSGSLRGNQETQYFGPGTRLLVL.

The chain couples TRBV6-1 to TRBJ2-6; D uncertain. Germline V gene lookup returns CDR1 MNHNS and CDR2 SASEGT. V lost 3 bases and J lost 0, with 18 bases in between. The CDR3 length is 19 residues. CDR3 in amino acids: CASSDDPLSSHSGANVLTF. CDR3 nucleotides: TGTGCCAGCAGTGATGACCCTCTGAGTAGCCACTCTGGGGCCAACGTCCTGACTTTC.

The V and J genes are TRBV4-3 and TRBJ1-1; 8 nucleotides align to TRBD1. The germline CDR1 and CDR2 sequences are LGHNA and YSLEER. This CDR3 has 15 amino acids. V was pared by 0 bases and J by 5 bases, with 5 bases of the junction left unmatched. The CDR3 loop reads CASSQEQGAMTEAFF. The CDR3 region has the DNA TGCGCCAGCAGCCAAGAGCAGGGGGCGATGACTGAAGCTTTCTTT.

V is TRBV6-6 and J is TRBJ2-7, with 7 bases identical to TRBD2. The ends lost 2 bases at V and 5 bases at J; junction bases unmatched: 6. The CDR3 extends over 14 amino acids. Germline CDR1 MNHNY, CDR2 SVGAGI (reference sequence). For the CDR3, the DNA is TGTGCCAGCAGTTACAGGCTAGCGGAAAACGAGCAGTACTTC. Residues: CASSYRLAENEQYF.

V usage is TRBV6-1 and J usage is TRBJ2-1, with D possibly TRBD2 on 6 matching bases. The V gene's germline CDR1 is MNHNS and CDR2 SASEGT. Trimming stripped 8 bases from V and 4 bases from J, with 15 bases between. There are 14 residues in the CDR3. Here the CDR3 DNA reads TGTGCCAGCCCTTCTGGGACTTCGTACAATGAGCAGTTCTTC. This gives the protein CASPSGTSYNEQFF.

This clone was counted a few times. The CDR3 region is CASSLSMNTEAFF. Written as DNA, the CDR3 is TGTGCCAGCAGCTTGTCCATGAACACTGAAGCTTTCTTT. The chain joins TRBV5-8 to TRBJ1-1; D unresolved. Germline V gene sequence: CDR1 SGHTS, CDR2 YDEGEE. Trimming stripped 1 base from V and 0 bases from J, with 4 bases between. The CDR3 is 13 amino acids.

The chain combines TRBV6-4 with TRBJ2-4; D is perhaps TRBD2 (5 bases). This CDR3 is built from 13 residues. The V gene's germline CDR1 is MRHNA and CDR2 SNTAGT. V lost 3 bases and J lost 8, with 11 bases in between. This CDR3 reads CASSEVEGYIQYF. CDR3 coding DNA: TGTGCCAGCAGTGAGGTTGAGGGATACATTCAGTACTTC.

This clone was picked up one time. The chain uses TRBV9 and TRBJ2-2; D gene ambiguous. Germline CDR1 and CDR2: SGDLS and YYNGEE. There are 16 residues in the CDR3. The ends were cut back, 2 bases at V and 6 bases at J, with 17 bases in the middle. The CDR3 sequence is CASSVESRRSAGELFF. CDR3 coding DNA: TGTGCCAGCAGCGTCGAGTCTAGAAGGAGCGCCGGGGAGCTGTTTTTT.

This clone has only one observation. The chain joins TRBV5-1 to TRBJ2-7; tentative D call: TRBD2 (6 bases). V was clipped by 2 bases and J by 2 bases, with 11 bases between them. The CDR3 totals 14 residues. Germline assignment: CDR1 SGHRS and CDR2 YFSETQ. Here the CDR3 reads CASSLRGLTYEQYF. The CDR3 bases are TGCGCCAGCAGCTTAAGGGGACTTACCTACGAGCAGTACTTC.

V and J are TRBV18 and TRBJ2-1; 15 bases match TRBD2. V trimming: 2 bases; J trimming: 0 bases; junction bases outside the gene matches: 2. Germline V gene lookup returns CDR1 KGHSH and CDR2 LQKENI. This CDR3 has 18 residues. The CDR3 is CASSPRTSGGDSYNEQFF. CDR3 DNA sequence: TGTGCCAGCTCACCAAGGACTAGCGGGGGGGACTCCTACAATGAGCAGTTCTTC.